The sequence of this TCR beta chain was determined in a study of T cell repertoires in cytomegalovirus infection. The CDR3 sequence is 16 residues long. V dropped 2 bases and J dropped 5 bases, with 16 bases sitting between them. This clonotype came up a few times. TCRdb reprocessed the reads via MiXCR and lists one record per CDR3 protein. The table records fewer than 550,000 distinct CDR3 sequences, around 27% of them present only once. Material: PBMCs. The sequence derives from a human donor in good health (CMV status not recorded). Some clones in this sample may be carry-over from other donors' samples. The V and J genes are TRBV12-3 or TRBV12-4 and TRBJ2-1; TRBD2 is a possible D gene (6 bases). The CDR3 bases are TGTGCCAGCAGTTTATTCGTTGGGCGGGGAGACAATGAGCAGTTCTTC. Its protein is CASSLFVGRGDNEQFF.